The clone carrying this T cell receptor beta chain was recorded a few times. The antigen remains undetermined. The CDR3 extends 3 residues past the end of the read, so its final part is completed from the germline J gene. The CDR3 sequence is 16 residues long. CDR1 and CDR2 from the germline V gene are LNHDA and SQIVND (reference sequence). V was clipped by 3 bases and J by 1 base, with 14 bases between them. Measured with immunoSEQ multiplex PCR; TCRdb has only the in-frame clones, and not every one. This sample comprises about 20,000 clones, none seen once only. The data stem from a study of T cell clonality in common variable immunodeficiency. Diagnosis required reduced IgG, IgA and/or IgM with specific antibody deficiency. Each donor provided about 5 to 8.5 ml of heparinized whole blood. Study outcomes and limitations: Reportedly, TCR beta sequences from common variable immunodeficiency showed fewer deletions and N-nucleotide insertions.

This sequence joins TRBV19 and TRBJ2-3, with a tentative D call TRBD2 (6 bases). The clonotype originates from a human donor with common variable immunodeficiency. The material sequenced was peripheral blood mononuclear cells. CDR3 DNA, as far as it was read: TGTGCCAGTAGTATGGGAGGCGGGGCCCGCACAGATACG. It specifies CASSMGGGARTDT. The complete CDR3 reads CASSMGGGARTDTQYF.